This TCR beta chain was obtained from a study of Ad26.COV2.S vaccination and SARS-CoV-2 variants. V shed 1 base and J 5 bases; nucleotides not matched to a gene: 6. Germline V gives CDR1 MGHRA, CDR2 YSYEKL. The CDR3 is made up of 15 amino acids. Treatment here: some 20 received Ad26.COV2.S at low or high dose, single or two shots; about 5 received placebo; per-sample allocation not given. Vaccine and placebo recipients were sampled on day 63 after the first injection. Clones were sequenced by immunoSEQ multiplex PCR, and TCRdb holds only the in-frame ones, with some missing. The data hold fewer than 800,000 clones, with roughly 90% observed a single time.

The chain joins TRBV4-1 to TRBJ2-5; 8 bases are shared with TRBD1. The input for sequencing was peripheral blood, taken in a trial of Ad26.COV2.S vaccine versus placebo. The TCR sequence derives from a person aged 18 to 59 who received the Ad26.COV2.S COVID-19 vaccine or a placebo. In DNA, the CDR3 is TGCGCCAGCAGCCAAGTGAGGACAGGGCGGGAGACCCAGTACTTC. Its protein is CASSQVRTGRETQYF.